One and the same sample provided the 6 T cell receptor beta chains below, sequenced in a study of cytomegalovirus exposure and HLA in healthy donors. Only in-frame clones appear in the TCRdb table, and some are missing; sequencing was by immunoSEQ multiplex PCR. In the table there are some 270,000 clones, just over 85% of which are singletons. Specimen: PBMCs. These receptors were taken from a young woman in good health and CMV-seronegative.

V is TRBV4-3 and J is TRBJ1-4, with 7 positions matching TRBD1. V lost 1 base, J lost 7 bases, and 6 bases stayed unmatched. The CDR3 runs 15 residues. The germline V gene has CDR1 LGHNA and CDR2 YSLEER. CDR3: CASSQADRDLEKLFF. The DNA for the CDR3 is TGCGCCAGCAGCCAAGCCGACAGGGATCTTGAAAAACTGTTTTTT.

This chain uses TRBV28 with TRBJ1-2, with 9 bases that match TRBD1. With V trimmed by 10 bases and J by 8 bases, 11 bases remained unmatched. CDR1 and CDR2 (germline): MDHEN, SYDVKM. This CDR3 is 13 amino acids long. This CDR3 is CATLPGQGGGYTF. CDR3 bases: TGTGCCACCTTACCGGGACAGGGAGGCGGCTACACCTTC.

This clone was observed a single time. The rearrangement uses TRBV7-9 and TRBJ2-1, with 11 bases that match TRBD2. The CDR3 is made up of 14 amino acids. V shed 3 bases, J shed 7 bases, and the junction held 2 bases outside the gene matches. Germline values: CDR1 SEHNR, CDR2 FQNEAQ (reference sequence). In nucleotides, the CDR3 is TGTGCCAGCAGCTTTAGCGGGGGGGAGAATGAGCAGTTCTTC. Protein sequence: CASSFSGGENEQFF.

This chain joins TRBV29-1 and TRBJ2-7, with 11 nucleotides matching TRBD1. The CDR3 sequence is 13 residues long. Germline assignment: CDR1 SQVTM and CDR2 ANQGSEA. Germline trimming cut 4 bases from V and 5 bases from J; bases unmatched to any gene: 4. CDR3 bases: TGCAGCGTTGTGGGGGGACAGGGGGACGAGCAGTACTTC. Its protein is CSVVGGQGDEQYF.

This clone was seen once. Here the CDR3 reads CASSLALAGATQETQYF. In DNA, the CDR3 is TGCGCCAGCAGCTTGGCCCTAGCGGGGGCAACCCAAGAGACCCAGTACTTC. The genes are TRBV5-1 and TRBJ2-5; 10 nucleotides align to TRBD2. Trimming at V came to 0 bases and at J to 1 base, leaving 6 bases not matched to a gene. The CDR3 has 17 amino acids. Germline V gives CDR1 SGHRS, CDR2 YFSETQ.

This clone was recorded once. This chain links TRBV4-1 with TRBJ2-1; D remains unclear. The CDR3 is 12 amino acids. CDR1 MGHRA and CDR2 YSYEKL come from the germline V gene. The germline V and J ends were trimmed by 0 bases and 8 bases, with 5 bases remaining between them. The CDR3: CASSQEQYEQFF. CDR3 nucleotides: TGCGCCAGCAGCCAAGAACAGTATGAGCAGTTCTTC.